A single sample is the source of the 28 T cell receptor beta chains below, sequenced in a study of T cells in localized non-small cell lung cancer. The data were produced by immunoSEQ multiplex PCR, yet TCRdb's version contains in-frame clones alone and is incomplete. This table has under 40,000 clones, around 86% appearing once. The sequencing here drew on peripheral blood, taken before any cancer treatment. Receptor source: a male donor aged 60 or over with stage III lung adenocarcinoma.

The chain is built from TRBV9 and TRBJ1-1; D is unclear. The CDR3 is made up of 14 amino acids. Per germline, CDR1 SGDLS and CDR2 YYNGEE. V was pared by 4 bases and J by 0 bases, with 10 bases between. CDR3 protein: CASSTLGMNTEAFF. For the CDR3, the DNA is TGTGCCAGCAGCACTCTTGGTATGAACACTGAAGCTTTCTTT.

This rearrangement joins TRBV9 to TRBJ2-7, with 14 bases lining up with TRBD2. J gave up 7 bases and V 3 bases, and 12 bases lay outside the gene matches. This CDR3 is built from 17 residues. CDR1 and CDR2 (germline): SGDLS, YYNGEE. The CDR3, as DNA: TGTGCCAGCAGCGCTTCCGCCGGGACTAGCGGGAGCTCGGAGCAGTACTTC. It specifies CASSASAGTSGSSEQYF.

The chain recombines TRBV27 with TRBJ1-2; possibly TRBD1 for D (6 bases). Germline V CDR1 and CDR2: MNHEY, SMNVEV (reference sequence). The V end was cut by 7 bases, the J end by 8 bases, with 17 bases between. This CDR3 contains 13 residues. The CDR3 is CASTTGAGGGYTF. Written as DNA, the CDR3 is TGTGCCAGCACCACGGGGGCCGGGGGGGGCTACACCTTC.

As DNA, the CDR3 is TGTGCCACCAGCACTGGACAGGCGACCGTCGGGCAGTACTTC. Encoded protein: CATSTGQATVGQYF. The chain employs TRBV15 and TRBJ2-7; 7 positions match TRBD1. CDR3 size: 14 residues. The germline gives CDR1 LNHNV, CDR2 YYDKDF (reference sequence). V lost 4 bases, J lost 9 bases, and 12 bases stayed unmatched.

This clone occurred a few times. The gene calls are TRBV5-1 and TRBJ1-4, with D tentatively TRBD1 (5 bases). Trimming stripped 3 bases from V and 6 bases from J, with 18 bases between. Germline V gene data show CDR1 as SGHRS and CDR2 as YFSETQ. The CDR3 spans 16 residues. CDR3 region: CASSSGQYGRDEKLFF. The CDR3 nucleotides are TGCGCCAGCAGCTCAGGACAATACGGTCGGGATGAAAAACTGTTTTTT.

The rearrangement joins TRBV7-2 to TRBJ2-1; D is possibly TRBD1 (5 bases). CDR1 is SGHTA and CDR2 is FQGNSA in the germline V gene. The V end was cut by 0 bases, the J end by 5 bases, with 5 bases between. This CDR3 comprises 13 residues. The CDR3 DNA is TGTGCCAGCAGCTTAGCCAGGGACAATGAGCAGTTCTTC. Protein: CASSLARDNEQFF.

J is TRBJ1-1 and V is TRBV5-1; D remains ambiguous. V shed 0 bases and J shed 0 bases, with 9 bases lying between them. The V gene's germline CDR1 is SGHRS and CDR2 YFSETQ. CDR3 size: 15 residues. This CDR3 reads CASSLVGGLNTEAFF. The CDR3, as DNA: TGCGCCAGCAGCTTGGTCGGTGGGTTGAACACTGAAGCTTTCTTT.

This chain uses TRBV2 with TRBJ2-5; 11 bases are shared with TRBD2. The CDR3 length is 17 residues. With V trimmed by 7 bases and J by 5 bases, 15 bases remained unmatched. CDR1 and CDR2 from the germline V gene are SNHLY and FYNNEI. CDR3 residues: CASTGGFLAGGSETQYF. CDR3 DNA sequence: TGTGCCAGCACGGGGGGGTTCCTAGCGGGAGGTTCCGAGACCCAGTACTTC.

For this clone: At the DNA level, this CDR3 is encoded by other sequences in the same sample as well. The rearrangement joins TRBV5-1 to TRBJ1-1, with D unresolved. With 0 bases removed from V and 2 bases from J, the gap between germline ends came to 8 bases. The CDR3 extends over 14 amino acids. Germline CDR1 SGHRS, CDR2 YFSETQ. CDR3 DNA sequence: TGCGCCAGCAGCTTGGGGCCAGGAAACACTGAAGCTTTCTTT. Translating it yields CASSLGPGNTEAFF.

CDR3 bases: TGTGCCAGTAGTCTGGCGGGAACGTACCAAGAGACCCAGTACTTC. Encoded protein: CASSLAGTYQETQYF. The chain has TRBV19 and TRBJ2-5; a possible D gene is TRBD2 (6 bases). Trimming removed 5 bases at V and 0 bases at J, with 13 bases between. CDR1 and CDR2 (germline): LNHDA, SQIVND (reference sequence). The CDR3 has 15 residues.

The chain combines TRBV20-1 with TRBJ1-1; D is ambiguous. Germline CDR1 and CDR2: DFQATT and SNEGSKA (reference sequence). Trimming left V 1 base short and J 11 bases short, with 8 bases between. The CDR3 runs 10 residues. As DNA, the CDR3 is TGCAGTGCTAGAGCGAGAATGGCTTTCTTT. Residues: CSARARMAFF.

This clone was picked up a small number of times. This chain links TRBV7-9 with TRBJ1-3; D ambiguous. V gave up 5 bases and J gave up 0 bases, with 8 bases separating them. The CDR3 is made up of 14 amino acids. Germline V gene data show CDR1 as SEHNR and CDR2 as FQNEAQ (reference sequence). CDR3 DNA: TGTGCCAGCAGCCCCGCCCCCTCTGGAAACACCATATATTTT. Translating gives CASSPAPSGNTIYF. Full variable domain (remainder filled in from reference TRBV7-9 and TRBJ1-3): DTGVSQNPRHKITKRGQNVTFRCDPISEHNRLYWYRQTLGQGPEFLTYFQNEAQLEKSRLLSDRFSAERPKGSFSTLEIQRTEQGDSAMYLCASSPAPSGNTIYFGEGSWLTVV.

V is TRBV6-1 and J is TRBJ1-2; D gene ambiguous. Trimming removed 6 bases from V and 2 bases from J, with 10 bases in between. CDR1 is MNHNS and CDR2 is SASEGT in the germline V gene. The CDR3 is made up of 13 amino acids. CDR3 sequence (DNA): TGTGCCAGCAGGATTGGGGAAAACTATGGCTACACCTTC. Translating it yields CASRIGENYGYTF.

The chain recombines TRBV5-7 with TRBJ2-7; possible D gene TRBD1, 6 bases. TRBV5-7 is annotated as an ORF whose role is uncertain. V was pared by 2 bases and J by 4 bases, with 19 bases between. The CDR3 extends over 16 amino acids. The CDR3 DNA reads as TGTGCCAGCAGCTTCAACCTCCGGGACATATGGTACGAGCAGTACTTC. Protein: CASSFNLRDIWYEQYF.

CDR3 sequence (DNA): TGTGCCAGCAGCGCGGGGGGGGTTGCGAACACTGAAGCTTTCTTT. Amino acids: CASSAGGVANTEAFF. The chain carries TRBV11-2 and TRBJ1-1, with D perhaps TRBD1 (5 bases). The CDR3 length is 15 residues. Germline V gives CDR1 SGHAT, CDR2 FQNNGV. V gave up 5 bases and J gave up 1 base, with 14 bases separating them.

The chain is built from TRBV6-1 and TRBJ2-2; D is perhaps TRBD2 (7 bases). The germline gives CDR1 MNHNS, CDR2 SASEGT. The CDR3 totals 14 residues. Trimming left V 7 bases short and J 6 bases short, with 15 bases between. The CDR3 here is CASKMQGRAGELFF. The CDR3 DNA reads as TGTGCCAGCAAAATGCAGGGGAGGGCCGGGGAGCTGTTTTTT.

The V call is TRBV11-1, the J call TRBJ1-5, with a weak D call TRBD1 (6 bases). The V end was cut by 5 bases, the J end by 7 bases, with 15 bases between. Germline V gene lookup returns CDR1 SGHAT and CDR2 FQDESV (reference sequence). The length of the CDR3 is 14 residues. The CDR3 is CASSQRGLGQPQHF. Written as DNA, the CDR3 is TGTGCCAGCAGCCAGAGGGGGTTAGGGCAGCCCCAGCATTTT.

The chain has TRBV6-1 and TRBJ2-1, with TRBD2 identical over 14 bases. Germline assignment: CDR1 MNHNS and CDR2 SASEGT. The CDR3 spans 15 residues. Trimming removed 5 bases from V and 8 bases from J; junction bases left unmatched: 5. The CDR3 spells CASSTGTSGSHEQFF. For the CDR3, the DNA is TGTGCCAGCAGTACAGGGACTAGCGGGAGCCATGAGCAGTTCTTC.

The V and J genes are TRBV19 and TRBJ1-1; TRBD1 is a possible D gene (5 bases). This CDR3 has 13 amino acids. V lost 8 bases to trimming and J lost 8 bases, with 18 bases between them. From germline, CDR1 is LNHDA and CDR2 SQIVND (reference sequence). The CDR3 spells CASHPWGVWEAFF. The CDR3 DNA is TGTGCCAGTCACCCGTGGGGGGTATGGGAAGCTTTCTTT.

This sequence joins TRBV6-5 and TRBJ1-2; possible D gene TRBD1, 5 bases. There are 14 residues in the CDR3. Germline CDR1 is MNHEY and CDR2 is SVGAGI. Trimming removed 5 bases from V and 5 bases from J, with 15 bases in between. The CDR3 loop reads CASSMGEGGYGYTF. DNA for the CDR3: TGTGCCAGCAGTATGGGGGAAGGAGGGTATGGCTACACCTTC.

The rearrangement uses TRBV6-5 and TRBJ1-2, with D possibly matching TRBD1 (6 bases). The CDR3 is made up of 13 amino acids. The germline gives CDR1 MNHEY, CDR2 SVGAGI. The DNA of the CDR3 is TGTGCAGACAGGACCTATCTTTCCTATGGCTACACCTTC. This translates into CADRTYLSYGYTF.

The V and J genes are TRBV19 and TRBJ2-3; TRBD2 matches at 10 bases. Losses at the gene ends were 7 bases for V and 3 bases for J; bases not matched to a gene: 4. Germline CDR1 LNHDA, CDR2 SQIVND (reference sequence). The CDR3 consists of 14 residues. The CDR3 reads CASTQRGGTDTQYF. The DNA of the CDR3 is TGTGCCAGTACTCAGCGGGGGGGGACAGATACGCAGTATTTT. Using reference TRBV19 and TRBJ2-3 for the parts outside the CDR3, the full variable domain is DGGITQSPKYLFRKEGQNVTLSCEQNLNHDAMYWYRQDPGQGLRLIYYSQIVNDFQKGDIAEGYSVSREKKESFPLTVTSAQKNPTAFYLCASTQRGGTDTQYFGPGTRLTVL.

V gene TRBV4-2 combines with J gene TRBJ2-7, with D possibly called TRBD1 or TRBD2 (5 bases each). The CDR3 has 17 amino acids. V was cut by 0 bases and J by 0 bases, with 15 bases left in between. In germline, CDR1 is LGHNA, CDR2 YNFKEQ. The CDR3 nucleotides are TGTGCCAGCAGCCAAGATAAATCGTTTGGGGGCTCCTACGAGCAGTACTTC. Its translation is CASSQDKSFGGSYEQYF.

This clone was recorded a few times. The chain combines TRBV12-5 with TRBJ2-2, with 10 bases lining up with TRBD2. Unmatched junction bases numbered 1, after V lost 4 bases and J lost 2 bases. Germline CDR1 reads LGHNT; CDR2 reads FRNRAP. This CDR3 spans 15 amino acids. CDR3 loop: CASGSSGSNTGELFF. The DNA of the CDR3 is TGTGCTAGTGGTTCTAGCGGGAGTAACACCGGGGAGCTGTTTTTT.

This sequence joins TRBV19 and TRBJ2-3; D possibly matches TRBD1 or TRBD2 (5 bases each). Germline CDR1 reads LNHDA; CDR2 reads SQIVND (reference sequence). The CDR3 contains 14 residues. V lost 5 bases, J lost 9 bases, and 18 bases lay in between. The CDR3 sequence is CASSLGVLKFTQYF. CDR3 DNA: TGTGCCAGTAGTCTGGGGGTCTTAAAGTTCACGCAGTATTTT.

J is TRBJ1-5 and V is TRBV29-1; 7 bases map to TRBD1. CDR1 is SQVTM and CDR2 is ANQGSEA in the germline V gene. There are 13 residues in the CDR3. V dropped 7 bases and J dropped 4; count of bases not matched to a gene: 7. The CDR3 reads CSARGSGNQPQHF. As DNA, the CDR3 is TGCAGCGCCAGGGGGTCTGGGAATCAGCCCCAGCATTTT.

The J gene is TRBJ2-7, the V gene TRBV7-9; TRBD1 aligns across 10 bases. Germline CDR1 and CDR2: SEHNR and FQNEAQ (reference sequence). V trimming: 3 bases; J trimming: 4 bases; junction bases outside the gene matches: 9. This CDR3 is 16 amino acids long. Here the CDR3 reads CASSFPLRTGGYEQYF. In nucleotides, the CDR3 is TGTGCCAGCAGCTTTCCTCTCCGGACAGGGGGTTACGAGCAGTACTTC.

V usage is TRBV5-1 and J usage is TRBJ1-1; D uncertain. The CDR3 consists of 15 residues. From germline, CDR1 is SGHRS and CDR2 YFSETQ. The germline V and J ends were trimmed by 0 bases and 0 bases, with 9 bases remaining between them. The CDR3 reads CASSLVPNLNTEAFF. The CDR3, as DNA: TGCGCCAGCAGCTTGGTGCCAAACCTGAACACTGAAGCTTTCTTT.